The entry below gives a single T cell receptor (beta chain) sequence along with its context. The germline CDR1 and CDR2 sequences are LNHDA and SQIVND (reference sequence). The CDR3 runs to 15 residues. V was pared by 2 bases and J by 2 bases, with 12 bases between. These data originate in a study of control samples from healthy donors and cancer patients. The method was immunoSEQ multiplex PCR; TCRdb's version includes in-frame clones alone and lacks a portion of them. Of 150,000 to 200,000 clones in the sample, around 96% were seen once. The clonotype comes from a woman aged 40 to 50 in good health. Source material: blood. The chain is built from TRBV19 and TRBJ1-2; D not resolved. DNA of the CDR3: TGTGCCAGTAGTATAACTAAGGCAAGAAACTATGGCTACACCTTC. This gives the protein CASSITKARNYGYTF.